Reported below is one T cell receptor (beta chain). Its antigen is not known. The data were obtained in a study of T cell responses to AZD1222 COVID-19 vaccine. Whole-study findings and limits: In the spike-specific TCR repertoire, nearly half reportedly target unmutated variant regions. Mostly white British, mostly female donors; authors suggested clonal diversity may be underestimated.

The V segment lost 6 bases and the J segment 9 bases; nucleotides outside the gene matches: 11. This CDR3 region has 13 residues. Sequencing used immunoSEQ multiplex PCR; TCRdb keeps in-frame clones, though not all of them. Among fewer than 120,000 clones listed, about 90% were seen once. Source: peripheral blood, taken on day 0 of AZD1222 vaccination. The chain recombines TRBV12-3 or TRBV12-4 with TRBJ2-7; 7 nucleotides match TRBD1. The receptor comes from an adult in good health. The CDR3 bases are TGTGCCAGCAGCTGGGACAGCCTCGGAGGGCAGTACTTC. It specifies CASSWDSLGGQYF.